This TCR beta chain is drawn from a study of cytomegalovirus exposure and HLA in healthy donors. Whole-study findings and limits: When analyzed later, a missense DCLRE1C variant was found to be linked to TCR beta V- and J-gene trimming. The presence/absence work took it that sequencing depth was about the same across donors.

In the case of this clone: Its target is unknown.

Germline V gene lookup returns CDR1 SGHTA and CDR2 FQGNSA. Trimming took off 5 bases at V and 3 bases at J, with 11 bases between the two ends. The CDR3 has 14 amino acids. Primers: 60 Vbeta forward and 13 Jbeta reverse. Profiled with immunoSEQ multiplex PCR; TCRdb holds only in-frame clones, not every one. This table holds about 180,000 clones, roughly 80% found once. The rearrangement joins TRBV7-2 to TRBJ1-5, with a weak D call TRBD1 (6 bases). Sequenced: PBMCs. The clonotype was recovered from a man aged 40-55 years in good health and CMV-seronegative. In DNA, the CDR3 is TGTGCCAGCAGCACGCGACAGGACAATCAGCCCCAGCATTTT. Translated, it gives CASSTRQDNQPQHF.